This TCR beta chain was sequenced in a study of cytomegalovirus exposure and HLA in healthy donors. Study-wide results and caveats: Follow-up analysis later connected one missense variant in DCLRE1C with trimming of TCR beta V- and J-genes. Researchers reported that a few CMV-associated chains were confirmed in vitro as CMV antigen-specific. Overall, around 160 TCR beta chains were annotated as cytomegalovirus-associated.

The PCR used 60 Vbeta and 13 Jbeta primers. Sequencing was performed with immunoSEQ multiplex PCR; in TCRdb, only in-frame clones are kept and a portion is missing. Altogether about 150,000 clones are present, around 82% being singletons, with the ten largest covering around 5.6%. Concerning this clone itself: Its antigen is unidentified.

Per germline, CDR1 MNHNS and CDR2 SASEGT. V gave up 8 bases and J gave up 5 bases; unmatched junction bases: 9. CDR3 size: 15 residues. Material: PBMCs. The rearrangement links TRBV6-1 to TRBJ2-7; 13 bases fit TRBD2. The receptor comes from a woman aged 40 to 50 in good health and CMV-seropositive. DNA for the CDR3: TGTGCCAGCCTACCATGGACTAGCGGGAGCCACGAGCAGTACTTC. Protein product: CASLPWTSGSHEQYF.